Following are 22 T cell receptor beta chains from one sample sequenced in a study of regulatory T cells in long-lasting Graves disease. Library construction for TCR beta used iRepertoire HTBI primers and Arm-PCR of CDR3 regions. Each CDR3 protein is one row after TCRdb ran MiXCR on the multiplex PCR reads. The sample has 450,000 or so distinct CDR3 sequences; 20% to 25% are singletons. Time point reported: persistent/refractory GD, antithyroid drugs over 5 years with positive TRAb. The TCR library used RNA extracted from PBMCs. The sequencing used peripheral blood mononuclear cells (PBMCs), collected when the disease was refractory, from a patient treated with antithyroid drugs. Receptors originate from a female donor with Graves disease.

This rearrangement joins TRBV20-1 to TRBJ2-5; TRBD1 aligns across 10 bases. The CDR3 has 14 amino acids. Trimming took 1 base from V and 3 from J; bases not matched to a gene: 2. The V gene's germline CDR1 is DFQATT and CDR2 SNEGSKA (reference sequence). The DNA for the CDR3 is TGCAGTGCTAGAGTTGGGACAGGGGAAGAGACCCAGTACTTC. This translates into CSARVGTGEETQYF.

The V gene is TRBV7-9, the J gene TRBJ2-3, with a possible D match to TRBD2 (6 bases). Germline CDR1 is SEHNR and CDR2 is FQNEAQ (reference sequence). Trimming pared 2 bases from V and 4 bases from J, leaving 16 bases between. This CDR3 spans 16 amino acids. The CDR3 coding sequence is TGTGCCAGCAGCTTATTGGAGGGCCCCGAGGCAGATACGCAGTATTTT. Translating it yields CASSLLEGPEADTQYF.

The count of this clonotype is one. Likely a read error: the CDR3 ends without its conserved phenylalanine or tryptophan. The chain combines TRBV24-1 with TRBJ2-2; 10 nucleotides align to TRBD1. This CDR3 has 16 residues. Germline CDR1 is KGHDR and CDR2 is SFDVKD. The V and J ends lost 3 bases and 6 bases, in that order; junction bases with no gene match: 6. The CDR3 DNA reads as TGTGCCACCAGTGATAGAGACAGGGGGCGTTCCGGGGAGCTGTTTCTT. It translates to CATSDRDRGRSGELFL.

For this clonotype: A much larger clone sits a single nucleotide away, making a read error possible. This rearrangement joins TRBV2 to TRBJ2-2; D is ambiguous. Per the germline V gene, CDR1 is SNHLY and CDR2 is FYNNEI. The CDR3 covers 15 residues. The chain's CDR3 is CAGSTLGPEAGELFF. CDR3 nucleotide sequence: TGTGCCGGCAGTACCCTTGGGCCCGAGGCCGGGGAGCTGTTTTTT.

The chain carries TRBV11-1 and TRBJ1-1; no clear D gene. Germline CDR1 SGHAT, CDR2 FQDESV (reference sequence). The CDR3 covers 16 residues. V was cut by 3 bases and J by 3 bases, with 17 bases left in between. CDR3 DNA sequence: TGTGCCAGCAGCTTGTTTCGGACTCGAAAGGACACTGAAGCTTTCTTT. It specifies CASSLFRTRKDTEAFF.

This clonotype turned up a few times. In DNA form, the CDR3 reads TGTGCCAGCAGCCCCGCGGGCAGGGGGTCAGGGGAGCAGTACTTC. It is translated as CASSPAGRGSGEQYF. This chain joins TRBV7-8 and TRBJ2-7, with TRBD1 matching over 7 bases. The CDR3 has 15 residues. Losses at the gene ends were 5 bases for V and 7 bases for J; bases not matched to a gene: 14. Germline CDR1 is SGHVS and CDR2 is FQNEAQ.

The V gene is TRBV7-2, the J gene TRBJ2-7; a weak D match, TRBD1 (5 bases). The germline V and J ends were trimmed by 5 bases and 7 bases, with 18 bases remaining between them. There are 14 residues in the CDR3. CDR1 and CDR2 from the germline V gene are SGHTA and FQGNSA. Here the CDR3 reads CASSPGQKGWEQYF. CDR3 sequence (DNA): TGTGCCAGCAGCCCCGGGCAGAAGGGGTGGGAGCAGTACTTC.

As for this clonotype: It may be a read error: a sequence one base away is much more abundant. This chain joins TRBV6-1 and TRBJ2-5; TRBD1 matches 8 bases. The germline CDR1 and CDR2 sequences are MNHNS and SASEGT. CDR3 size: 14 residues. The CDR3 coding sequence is TGTACCAGCAGTGTAGGACAGGGCCGGGAGACCCAGTACTTC. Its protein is CTSSVGQGRETQYF.

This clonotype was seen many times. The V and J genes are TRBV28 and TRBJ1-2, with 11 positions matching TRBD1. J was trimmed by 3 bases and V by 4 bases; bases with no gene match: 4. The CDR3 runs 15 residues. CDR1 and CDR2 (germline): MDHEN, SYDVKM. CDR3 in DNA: TGTGCCAGCAGTTCCGGACAGGGGGCCTACTATGGCTACACCTTC. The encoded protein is CASSSGQGAYYGYTF.

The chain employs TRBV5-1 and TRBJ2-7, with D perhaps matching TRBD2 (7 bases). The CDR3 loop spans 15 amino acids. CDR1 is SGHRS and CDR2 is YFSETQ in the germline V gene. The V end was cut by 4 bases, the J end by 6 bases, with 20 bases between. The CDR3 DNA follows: TGCGCCAGCAGCGGGACACGGGGGGAGGGGCGCGAGCAGTACTTC. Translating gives CASSGTRGEGREQYF.

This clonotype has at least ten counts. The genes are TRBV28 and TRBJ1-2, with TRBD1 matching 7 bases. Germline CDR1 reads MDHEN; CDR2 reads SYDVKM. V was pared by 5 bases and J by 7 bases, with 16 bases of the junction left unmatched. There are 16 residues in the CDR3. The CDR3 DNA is TGTGCCAGCAGTATCCCGACAGGGATTGCCCCGTTTGGCTACACCTTC. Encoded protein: CASSIPTGIAPFGYTF.

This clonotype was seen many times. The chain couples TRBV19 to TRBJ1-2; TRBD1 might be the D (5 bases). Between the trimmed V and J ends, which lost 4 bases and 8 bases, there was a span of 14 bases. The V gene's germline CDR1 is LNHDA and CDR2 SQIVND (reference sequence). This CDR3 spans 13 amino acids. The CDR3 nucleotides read TGTGCCAGTAGTAAGGAAGGGACTGCCGGCTACACCTTC. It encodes CASSKEGTAGYTF. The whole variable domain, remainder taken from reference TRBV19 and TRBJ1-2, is DGGITQSPKYLFRKEGQNVTLSCEQNLNHDAMYWYRQDPGQGLRLIYYSQIVNDFQKGDIAEGYSVSREKKESFPLTVTSAQKNPTAFYLCASSKEGTAGYTFGSGTRLTVV.

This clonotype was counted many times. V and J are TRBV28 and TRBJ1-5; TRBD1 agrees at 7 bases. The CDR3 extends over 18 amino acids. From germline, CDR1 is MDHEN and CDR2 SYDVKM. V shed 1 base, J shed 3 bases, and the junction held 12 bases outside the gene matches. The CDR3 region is CASSLSSRQGMTNQPQHF. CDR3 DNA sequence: TGTGCCAGCAGTTTATCATCCCGACAGGGAATGACCAATCAGCCCCAGCATTTT.

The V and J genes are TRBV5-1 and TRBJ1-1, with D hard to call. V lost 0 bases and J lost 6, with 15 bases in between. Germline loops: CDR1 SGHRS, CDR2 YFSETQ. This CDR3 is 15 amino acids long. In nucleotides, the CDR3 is TGCGCCAGCAGCTTGGTAATGGGAGGAAATCCTGAAGCTTTCTTT. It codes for CASSLVMGGNPEAFF.

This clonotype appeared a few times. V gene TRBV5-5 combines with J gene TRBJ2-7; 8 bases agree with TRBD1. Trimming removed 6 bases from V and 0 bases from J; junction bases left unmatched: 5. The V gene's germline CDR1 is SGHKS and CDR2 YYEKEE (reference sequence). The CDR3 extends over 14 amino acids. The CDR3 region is CASTQGASSYEQYF. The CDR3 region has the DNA TGTGCCAGCACCCAGGGGGCCTCCTCCTACGAGCAGTACTTC.

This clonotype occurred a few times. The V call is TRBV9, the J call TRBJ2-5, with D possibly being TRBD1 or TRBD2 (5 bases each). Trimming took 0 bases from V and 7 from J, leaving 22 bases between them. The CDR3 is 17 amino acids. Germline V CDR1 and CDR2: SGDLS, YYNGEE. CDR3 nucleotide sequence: TGTGCCAGCAGCGTAGAAGTATCGGGCCGTCCAGGGAGGACCCAGTACTTC. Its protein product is CASSVEVSGRPGRTQYF.

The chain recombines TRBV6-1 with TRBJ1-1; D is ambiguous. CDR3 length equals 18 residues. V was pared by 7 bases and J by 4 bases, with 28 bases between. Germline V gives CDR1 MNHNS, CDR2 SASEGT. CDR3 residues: CASKKPTIRRKEPTEAFF. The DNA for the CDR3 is TGTGCCAGCAAAAAACCTACCATTCGACGGAAAGAGCCCACTGAAGCTTTCTTT.

CDR3 in amino acids: CASSLVRAGTQYF. The CDR3 DNA reads TGCGCCAGCAGCTTGGTACGGGCTGGGACCCAGTACTTC. The chain uses TRBV5-1 and TRBJ2-5; D gene unclear. CDR1 and CDR2 from the germline V gene are SGHRS and YFSETQ. V was pared by 0 bases and J by 7 bases, with 10 bases between. The CDR3 has 13 amino acids.

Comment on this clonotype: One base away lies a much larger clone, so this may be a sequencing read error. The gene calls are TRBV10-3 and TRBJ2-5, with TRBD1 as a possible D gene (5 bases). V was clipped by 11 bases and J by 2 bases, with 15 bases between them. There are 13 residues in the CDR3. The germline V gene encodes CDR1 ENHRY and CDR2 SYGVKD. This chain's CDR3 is CAAQGGPQETQYF. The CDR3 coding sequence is TGTGCCGCCCAGGGTGGACCGCAAGAGACCCAGTACTTC.

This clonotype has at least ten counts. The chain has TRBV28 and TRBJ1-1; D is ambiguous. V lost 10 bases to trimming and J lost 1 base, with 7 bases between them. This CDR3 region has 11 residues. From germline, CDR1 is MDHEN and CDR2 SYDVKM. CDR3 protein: CATTGNTEAFF. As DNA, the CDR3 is TGTGCCACCACGGGGAACACTGAAGCTTTCTTT.

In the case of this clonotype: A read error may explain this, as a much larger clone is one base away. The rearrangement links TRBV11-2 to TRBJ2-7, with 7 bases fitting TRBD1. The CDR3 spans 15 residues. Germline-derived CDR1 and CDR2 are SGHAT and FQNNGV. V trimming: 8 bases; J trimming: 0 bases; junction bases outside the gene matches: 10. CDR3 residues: CASGKRGQSSYEQYF. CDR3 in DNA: TGTGCCAGCGGCAAGAGGGGGCAGTCCTCCTACGAGCAGTACTTC.

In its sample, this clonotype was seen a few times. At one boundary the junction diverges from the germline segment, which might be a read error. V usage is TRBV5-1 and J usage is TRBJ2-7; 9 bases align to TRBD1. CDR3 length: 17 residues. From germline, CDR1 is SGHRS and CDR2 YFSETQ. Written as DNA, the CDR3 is TGTGCCAGCAGCTTTATCTTCGTGGGACAGGGTTCGTACGAGCAGTACTTC. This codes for CASSFIFVGQGSYEQYF.